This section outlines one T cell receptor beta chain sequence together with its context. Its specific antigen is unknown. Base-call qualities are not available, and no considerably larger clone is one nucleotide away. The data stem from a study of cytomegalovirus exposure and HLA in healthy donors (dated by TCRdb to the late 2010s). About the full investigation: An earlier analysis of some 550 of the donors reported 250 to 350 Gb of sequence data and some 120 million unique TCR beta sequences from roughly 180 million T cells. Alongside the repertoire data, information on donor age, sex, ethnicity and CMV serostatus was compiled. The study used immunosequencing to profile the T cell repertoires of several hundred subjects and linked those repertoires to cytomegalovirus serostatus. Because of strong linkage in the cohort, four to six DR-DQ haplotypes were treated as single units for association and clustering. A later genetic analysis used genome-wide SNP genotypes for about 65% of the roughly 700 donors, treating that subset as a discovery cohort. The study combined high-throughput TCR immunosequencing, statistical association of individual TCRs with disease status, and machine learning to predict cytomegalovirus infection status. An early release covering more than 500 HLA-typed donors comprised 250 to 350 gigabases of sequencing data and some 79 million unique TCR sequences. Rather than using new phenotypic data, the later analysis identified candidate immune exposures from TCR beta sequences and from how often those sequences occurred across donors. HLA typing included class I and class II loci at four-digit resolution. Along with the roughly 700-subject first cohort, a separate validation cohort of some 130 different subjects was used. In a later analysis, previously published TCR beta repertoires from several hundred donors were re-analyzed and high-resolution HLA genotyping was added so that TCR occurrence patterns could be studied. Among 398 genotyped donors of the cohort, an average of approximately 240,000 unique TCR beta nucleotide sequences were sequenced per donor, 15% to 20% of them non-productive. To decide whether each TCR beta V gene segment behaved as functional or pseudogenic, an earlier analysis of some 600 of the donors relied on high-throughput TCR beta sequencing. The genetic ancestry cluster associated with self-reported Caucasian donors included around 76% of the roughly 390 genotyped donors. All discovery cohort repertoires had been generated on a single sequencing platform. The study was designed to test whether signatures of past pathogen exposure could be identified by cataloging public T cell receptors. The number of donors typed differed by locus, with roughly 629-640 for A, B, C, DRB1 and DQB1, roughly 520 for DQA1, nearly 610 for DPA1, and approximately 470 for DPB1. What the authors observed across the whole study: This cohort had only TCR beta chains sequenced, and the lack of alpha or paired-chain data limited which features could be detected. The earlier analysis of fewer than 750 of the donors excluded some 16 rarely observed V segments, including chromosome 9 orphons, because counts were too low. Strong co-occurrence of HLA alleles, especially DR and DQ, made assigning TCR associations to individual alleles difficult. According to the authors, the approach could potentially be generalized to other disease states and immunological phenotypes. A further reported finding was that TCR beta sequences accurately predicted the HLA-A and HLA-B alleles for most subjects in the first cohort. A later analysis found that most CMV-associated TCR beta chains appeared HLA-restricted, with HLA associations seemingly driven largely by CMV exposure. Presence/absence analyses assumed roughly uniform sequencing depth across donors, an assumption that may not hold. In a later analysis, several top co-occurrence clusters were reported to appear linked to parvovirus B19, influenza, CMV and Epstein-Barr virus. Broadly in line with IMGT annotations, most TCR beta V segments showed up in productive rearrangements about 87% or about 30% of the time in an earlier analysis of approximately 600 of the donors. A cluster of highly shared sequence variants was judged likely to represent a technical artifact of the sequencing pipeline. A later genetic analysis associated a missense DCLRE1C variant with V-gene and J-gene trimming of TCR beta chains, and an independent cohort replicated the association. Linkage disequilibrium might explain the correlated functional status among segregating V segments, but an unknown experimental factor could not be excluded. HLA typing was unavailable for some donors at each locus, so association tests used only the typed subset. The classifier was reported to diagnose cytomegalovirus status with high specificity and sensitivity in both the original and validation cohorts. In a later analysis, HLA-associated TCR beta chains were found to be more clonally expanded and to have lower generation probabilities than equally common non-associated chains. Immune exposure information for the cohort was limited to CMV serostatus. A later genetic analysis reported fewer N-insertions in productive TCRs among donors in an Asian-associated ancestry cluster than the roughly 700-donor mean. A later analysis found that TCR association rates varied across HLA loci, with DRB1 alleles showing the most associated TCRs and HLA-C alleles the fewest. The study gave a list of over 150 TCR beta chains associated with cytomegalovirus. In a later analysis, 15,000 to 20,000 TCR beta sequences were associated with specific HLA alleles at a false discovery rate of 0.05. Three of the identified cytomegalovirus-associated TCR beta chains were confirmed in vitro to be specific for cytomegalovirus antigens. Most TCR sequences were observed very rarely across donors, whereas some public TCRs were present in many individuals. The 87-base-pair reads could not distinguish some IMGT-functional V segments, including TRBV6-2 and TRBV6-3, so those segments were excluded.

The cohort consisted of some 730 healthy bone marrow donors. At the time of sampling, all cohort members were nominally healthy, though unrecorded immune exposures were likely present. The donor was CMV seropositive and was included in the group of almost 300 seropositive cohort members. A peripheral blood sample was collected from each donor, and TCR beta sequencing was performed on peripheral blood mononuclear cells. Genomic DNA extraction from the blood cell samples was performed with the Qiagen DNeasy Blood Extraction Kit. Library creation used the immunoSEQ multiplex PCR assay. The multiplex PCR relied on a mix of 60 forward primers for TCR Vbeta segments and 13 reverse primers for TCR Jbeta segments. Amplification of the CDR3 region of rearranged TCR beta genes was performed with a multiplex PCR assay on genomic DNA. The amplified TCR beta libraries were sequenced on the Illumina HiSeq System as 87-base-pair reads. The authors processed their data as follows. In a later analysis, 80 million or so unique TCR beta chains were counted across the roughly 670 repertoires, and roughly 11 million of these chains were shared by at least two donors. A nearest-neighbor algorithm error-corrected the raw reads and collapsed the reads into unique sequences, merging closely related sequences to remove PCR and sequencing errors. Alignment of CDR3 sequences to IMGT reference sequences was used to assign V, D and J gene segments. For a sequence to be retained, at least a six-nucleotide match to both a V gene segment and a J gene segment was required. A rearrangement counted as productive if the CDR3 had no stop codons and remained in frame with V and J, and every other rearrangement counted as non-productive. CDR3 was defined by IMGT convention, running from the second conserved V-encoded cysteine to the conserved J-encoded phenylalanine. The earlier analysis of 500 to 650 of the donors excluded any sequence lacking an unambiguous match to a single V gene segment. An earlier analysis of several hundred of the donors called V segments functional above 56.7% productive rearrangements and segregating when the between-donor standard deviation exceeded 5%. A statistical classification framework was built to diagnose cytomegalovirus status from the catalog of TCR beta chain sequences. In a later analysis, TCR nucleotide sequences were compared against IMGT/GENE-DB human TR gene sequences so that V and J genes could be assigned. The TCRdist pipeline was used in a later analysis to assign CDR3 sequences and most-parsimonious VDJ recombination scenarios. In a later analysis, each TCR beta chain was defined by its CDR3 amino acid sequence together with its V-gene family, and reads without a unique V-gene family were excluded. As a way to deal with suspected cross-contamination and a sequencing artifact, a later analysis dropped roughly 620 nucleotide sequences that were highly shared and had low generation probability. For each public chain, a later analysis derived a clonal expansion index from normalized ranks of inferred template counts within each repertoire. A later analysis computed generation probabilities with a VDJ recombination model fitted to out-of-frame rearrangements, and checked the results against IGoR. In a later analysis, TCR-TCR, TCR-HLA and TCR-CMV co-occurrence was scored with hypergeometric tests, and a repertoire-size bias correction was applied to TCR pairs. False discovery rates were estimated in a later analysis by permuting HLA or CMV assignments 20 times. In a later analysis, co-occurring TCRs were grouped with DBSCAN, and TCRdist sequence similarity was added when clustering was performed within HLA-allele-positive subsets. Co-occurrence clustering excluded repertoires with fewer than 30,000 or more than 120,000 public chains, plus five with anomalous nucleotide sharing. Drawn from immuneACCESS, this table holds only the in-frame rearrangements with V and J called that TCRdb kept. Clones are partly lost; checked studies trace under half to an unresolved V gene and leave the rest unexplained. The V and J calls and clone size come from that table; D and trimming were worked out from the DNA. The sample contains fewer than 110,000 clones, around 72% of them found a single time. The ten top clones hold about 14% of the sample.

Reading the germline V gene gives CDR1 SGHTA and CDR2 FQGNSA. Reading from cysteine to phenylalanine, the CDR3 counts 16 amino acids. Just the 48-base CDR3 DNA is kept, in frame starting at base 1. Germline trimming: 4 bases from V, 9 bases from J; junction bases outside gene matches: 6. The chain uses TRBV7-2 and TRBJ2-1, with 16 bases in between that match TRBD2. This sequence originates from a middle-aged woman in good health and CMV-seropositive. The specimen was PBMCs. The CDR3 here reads CASSSAGTSGGGEQFF. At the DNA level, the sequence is TGTGCCAGCAGCTCTGCCGGGACTAGCGGGGGGGGTGAGCAGTTCTTC.